Given below is one T cell receptor (beta chain) in context. This sample is part of a study of blood T cell repertoires in COVID-19. Study at large: Sources were T cells, B-cell-depleted T cells, or PBMCs; the material itself was cDNA or gDNA.

Per the authors' pipeline: Quantification of nucleated cells was approximated via reference gene primer amplification. Clones were read by immunoSEQ multiplex PCR, and TCRdb kept only the in-frame ones, dropping some. That table furnishes V, J and clone size, whereas the DNA furnished D and trimming. The sample has 350,000 or so clones; approximately 89% are singletons. Patients from Seattle were sampled longitudinally, starting during active infection. The CDR3 has 14 amino acids. V was shortened by 4 bases and J by 1 base, with 11 bases between the two germline ends. Germline-derived CDR1 and CDR2 are SGHDT and YYEEEE.

The chain is built from TRBV5-6 and TRBJ1-1, with D possibly matching TRBD1 (5 bases). Material: peripheral blood. The receptor was isolated from a woman in her sixties or seventies with COVID-19, enrolled during active disease. The CDR3 nucleotides are TGTGCCAGCAGCCTCAGACAGTGGAACACTGAAGCTTTCTTT. Translated: CASSLRQWNTEAFF. The full variable domain, with the rest looked up from reference TRBV5-6 and TRBJ1-1, is DAGVTQSPTHLIKTRGQQVTLRCSPKSGHDTVSWYQQALGQGPQFIFQYYEEEERQRGNFPDRFSGHQFPNYSSELNVNALLLGDSALYLCASSLRQWNTEAFFGQGTRLTVV.